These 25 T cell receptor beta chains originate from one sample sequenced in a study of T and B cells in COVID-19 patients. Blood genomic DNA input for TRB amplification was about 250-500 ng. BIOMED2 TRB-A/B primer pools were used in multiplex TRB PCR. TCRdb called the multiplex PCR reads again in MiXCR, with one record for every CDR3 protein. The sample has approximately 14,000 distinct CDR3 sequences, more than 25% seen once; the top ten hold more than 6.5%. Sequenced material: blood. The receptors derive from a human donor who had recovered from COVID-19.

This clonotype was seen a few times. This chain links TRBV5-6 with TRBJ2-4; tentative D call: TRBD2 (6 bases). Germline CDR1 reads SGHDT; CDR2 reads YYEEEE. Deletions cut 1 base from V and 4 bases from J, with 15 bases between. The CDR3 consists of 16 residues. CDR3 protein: CASSLFVGGAKNIQYF. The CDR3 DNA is TGTGCCAGCAGCTTGTTTGTCGGGGGAGCGAAAAACATTCAGTACTTC. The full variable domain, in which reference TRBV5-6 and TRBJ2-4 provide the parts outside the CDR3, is DAGVTQSPTHLIKTRGQQVTLRCSPKSGHDTVSWYQQALGQGPQFIFQYYEEEERQRGNFPDRFSGHQFPNYSSELNVNALLLGDSALYLCASSLFVGGAKNIQYFGAGTRLSVL.

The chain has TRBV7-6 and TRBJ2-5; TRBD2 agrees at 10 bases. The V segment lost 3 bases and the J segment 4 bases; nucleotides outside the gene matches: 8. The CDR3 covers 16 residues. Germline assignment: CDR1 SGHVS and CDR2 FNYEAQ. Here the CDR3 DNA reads TGTGCCAGCAGCTTGATCAGCGGGGGGGCAGGAGAGACCCAGTACTTC. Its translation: CASSLISGGAGETQYF.

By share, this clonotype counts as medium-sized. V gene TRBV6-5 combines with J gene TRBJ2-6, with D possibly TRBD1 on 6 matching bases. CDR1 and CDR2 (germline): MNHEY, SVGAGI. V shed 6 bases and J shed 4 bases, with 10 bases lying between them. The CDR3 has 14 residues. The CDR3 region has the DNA TGTGCCAGCAGACCAGGGGCAGGGGCCAACGTCCTGACTTTC. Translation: CASRPGAGANVLTF.

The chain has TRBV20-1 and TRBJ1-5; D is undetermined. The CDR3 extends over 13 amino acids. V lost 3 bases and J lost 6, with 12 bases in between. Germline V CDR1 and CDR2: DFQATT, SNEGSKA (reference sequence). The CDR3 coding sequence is TGCAGTGCTAGGAAGGACGGTTCTCAGCCCCAGCATTTT. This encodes CSARKDGSQPQHF.

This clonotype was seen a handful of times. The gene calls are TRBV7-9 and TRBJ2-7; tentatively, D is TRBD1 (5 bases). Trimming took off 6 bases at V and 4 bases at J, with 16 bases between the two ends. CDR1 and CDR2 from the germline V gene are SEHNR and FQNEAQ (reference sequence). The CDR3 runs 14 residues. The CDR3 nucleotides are TGTGCCAGCAGTACCGACAGCCTCACATACGAGCAGTACTTC. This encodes CASSTDSLTYEQYF.

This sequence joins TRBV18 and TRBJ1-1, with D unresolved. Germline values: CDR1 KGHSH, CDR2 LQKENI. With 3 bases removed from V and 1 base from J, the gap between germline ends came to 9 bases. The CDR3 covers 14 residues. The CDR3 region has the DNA TGTGCCAGCTCACCGCTCTCCAGGAACACTGAAGCTTTCTTT. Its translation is CASSPLSRNTEAFF.

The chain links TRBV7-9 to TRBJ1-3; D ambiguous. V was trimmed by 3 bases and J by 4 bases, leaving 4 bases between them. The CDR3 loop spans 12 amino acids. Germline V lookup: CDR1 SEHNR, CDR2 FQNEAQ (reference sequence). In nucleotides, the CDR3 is TGTGCCAGCAGCTTCGGGGGAAACACCATATATTTT. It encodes CASSFGGNTIYF.

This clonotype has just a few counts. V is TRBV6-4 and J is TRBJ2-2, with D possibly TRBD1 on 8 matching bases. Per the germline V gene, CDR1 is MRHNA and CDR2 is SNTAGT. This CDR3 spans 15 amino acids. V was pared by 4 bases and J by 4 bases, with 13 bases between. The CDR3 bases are TGTGCCAGCAGTGCCAACAGGGGGGGCACCGGGGAGCTGTTTTTT. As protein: CASSANRGGTGELFF.

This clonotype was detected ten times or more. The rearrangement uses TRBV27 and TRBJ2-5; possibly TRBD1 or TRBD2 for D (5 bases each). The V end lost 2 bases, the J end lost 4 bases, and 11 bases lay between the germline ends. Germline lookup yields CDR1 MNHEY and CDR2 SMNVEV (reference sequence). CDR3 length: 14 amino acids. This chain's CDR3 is CASSLQGERETQYF. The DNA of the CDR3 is TGTGCCAGCAGTTTACAAGGGGAGAGAGAGACCCAGTACTTC.

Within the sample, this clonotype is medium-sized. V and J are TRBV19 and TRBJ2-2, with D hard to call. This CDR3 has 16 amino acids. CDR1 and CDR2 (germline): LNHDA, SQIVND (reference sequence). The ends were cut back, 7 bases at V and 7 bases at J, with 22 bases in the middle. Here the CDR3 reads CASTFRTGTPNGELFF. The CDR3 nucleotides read TGTGCCAGTACCTTCCGGACGGGCACCCCCAACGGGGAGCTGTTTTTT.

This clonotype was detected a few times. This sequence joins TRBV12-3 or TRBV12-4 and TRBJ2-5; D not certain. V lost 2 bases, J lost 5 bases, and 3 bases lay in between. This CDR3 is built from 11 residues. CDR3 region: CASSLLETQYF. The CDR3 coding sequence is TGTGCCAGCAGTTTACTTGAGACCCAGTACTTC.

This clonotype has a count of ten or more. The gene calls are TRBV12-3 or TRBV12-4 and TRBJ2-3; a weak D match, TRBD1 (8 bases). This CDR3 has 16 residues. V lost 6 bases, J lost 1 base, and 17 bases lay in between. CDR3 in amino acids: CASSLDRAGGTDTQYF. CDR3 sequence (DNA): TGTGCCAGCAGCCTGGACAGGGCGGGGGGCACAGATACGCAGTATTTT.

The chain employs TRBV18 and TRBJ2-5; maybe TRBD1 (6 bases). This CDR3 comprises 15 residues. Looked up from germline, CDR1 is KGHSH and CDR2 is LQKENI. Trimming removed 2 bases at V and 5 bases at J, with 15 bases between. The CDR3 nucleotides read TGTGCCAGCTCACCAGGTCAGGGGCCGAAGGAGACCCAGTACTTC. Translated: CASSPGQGPKETQYF.

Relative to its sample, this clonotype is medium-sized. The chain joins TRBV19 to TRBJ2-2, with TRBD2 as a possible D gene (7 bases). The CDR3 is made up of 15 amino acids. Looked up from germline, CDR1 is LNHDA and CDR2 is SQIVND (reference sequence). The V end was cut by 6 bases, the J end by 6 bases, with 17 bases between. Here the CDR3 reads CASRAGAQTPGELFF. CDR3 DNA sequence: TGTGCCAGTAGGGCGGGGGCCCAGACTCCCGGGGAGCTGTTTTTT.

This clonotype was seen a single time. The CDR3 DNA reads as TGCAGCGTTGAGGGGACAGGTTCGAGGGCGGCGCGCGGGGGGGAGACCCAGTACTTC. Its translation is CSVEGTGSRAARGGETQYF. V is TRBV29-1 and J is TRBJ2-5; D tentatively reads TRBD1 or TRBD2 (8 bases each). Between the trimmed V and J ends, which lost 3 bases and 5 bases, there was a span of 31 bases. The CDR3 totals 19 residues. Germline V lookup: CDR1 SQVTM, CDR2 ANQGSEA. Variable domain in full (rest from reference TRBV29-1 and TRBJ2-5): SAVISQKPSRDICQRGTSLTIQCQVDSQVTMMFWYRQQPGQSLTLIATANQGSEATYESGFVIDKFPISRPNLTFSTLTVSNMSPEDSSIYLCSVEGTGSRAARGGETQYFGPGTRLLVL.

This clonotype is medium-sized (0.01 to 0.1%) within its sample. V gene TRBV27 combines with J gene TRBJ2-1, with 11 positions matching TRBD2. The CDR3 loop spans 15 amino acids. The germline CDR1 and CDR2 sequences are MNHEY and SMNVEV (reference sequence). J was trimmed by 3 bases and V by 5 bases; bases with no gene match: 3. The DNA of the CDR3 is TGTGCCAGCAGTCCCGGGACTAGCGGCTACAATGAGCAGTTCTTC. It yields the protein CASSPGTSGYNEQFF.

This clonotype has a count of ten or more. CDR3 loop: CASSMGDSNQPQHF. CDR3 nucleotide sequence: TGTGCCAGTAGTATGGGGGATAGCAATCAGCCCCAGCATTTT. The chain employs TRBV19 and TRBJ1-5; tentative D call: TRBD1 (5 bases). The CDR3 sequence is 14 residues long. Germline CDR1 and CDR2: LNHDA and SQIVND (reference sequence). Trimming cost V 3 bases and J 0 bases, with 6 bases left between them. Full variable domain (outside the CDR3, taken from reference TRBV19 and TRBJ1-5): DGGITQSPKYLFRKEGQNVTLSCEQNLNHDAMYWYRQDPGQGLRLIYYSQIVNDFQKGDIAEGYSVSREKKESFPLTVTSAQKNPTAFYLCASSMGDSNQPQHFGDGTRLSIL.

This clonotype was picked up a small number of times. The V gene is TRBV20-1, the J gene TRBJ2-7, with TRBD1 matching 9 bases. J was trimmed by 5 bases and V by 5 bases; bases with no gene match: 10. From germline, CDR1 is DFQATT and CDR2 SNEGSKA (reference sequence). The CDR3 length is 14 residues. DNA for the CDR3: TGCAGTGCTGGAGGAGGGACAGGGACGGACGAGCAGTACTTC. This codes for CSAGGGTGTDEQYF.

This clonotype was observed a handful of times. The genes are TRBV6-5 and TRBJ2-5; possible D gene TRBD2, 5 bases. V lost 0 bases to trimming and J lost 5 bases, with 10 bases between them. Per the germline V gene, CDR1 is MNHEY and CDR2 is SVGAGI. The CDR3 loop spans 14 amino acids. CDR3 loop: CASSYSMGGETQYF. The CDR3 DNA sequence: TGTGCCAGCAGTTACTCGATGGGCGGGGAGACCCAGTACTTC.

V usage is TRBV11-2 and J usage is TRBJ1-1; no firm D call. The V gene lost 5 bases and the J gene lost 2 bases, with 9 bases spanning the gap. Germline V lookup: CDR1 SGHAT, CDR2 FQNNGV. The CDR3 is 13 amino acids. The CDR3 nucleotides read TGTGCCAGCAGCCTCCAGAGAAACACTGAAGCTTTCTTT. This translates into CASSLQRNTEAFF.

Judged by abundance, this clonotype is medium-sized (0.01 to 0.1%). The CDR3 coding sequence is TGTGCCACCCGGGACAGAGCCTACGAGCAGTACTTC. Its protein product is CATRDRAYEQYF. The V gene is TRBV19, the J gene TRBJ2-7; 7 bases match TRBD1. Germline V CDR1 and CDR2: LNHDA, SQIVND (reference sequence). This CDR3 has 12 residues. V shed 10 bases and J 2 bases; nucleotides not matched to a gene: 5.

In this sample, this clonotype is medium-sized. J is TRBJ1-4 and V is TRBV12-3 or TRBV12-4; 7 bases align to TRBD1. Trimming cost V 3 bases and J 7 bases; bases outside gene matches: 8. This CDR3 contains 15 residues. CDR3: CASSFPWDRSEKLFF. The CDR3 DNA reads TGTGCCAGCAGTTTTCCCTGGGACAGAAGTGAAAAACTGTTTTTT.

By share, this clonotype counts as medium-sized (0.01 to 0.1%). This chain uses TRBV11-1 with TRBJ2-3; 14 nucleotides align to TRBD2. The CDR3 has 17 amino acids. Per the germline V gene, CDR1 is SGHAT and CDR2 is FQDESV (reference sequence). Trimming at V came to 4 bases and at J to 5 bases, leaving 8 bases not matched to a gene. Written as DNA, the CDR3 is TGTGCCAGCAGCTCCCCCGCGGGACTAGCGGGGGAAGATACGCAGTATTTT. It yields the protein CASSSPAGLAGEDTQYF.

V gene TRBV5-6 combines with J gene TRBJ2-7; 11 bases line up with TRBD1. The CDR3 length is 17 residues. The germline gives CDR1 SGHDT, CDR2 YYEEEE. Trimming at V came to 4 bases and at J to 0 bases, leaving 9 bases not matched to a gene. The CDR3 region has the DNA TGTGCCAGCAGCCCGGACAGGGGGCGCGAGTCCTCCTACGAGCAGTACTTC. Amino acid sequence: CASSPDRGRESSYEQYF.

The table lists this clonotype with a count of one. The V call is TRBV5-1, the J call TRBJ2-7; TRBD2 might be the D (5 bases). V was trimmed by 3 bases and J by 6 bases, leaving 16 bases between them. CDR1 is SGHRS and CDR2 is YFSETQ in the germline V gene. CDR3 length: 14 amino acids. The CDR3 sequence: CASSSTGKVGEQYF. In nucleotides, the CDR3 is TGCGCCAGCAGCTCCACCGGGAAGGTGGGCGAGCAGTACTTC.